A selection of T cell receptor beta chains follows, all from one sample in a study of cytomegalovirus exposure and HLA in healthy donors. Only in-frame clones appear in the TCRdb table, and some are missing; sequencing was by immunoSEQ multiplex PCR. The top ten hold less than 2.5% of the sample, which has about 200,000 clones, approximately 85% seen once. Source material: PBMCs. Every receptor here comes from a woman between 50 and 59 years old in good health and CMV-seronegative. CDR3s leave out the opening cysteine and the closing phenylalanine or tryptophan. A clone size is listed for some rows: how often the clone was seen (once, few, many), or a class if it is expanded.

clone size: -
V gene: TRBV27
J gene: TRBJ1-6
CDR3 protein: ASSLGQGGSSPLH

clone size: -
V gene: TRBV28
J gene: TRBJ2-3
CDR3 protein: ASSLSFPDTQY

clone size: once
V gene: TRBV15
J gene: TRBJ2-5
CDR3 protein: ATSRDRHGETQY

clone size: -
V gene: TRBV7-6
J gene: TRBJ2-3
CDR3 protein: ASSSLAGQTQY

clone size: -
V gene: TRBV19
J gene: TRBJ2-5
CDR3 protein: ASSTGSYGVRTQY

clone size: -
V gene: TRBV28
J gene: TRBJ1-1
CDR3 protein: ASSPPLGENTEAF

clone size: -
V gene: TRBV28
J gene: TRBJ1-2
CDR3 protein: ASSGGGQNYYGYT

clone size: -
V gene: TRBV19
J gene: TRBJ2-7
CDR3 protein: ASSIARRSSYEQY

clone size: -
V gene: TRBV9
J gene: TRBJ2-7
CDR3 protein: ASSARTSGEQY

clone size: -
V gene: TRBV5-1
J gene: TRBJ2-5
CDR3 protein: ASSLRVAGVSETQY

clone size: -
V gene: TRBV6-5
J gene: TRBJ2-7
CDR3 protein: ASSSQTGPYEQY

clone size: few
V gene: TRBV7-6
J gene: TRBJ2-1
CDR3 protein: ASSLGGPGGYNEQF

clone size: -
V gene: TRBV16
J gene: TRBJ2-1
CDR3 protein: ASSQGQGRYNEQF

clone size: -
V gene: TRBV28
J gene: TRBJ2-1
CDR3 protein: ASSLGLEQF

clone size: -
V gene: TRBV10-3
J gene: TRBJ1-2
CDR3 protein: AISEFGQGNGYT

clone size: -
V gene: TRBV6-5
J gene: TRBJ2-2
CDR3 protein: APRRSTGSGGELF

clone size: once
V gene: TRBV9
J gene: TRBJ2-7
CDR3 protein: ASSADRGQDEQY

clone size: -
V gene: TRBV7-2
J gene: TRBJ2-6
CDR3 protein: ASSPEGLLTGANVLT

clone size: -
V gene: TRBV7-9
J gene: TRBJ1-1
CDR3 protein: ASSGGQGNTEAF

clone size: -
V gene: TRBV30
J gene: TRBJ2-6
CDR3 protein: AWSTGSSGANVLT

clone size: -
V gene: TRBV28
J gene: TRBJ1-3
CDR3 protein: ASSLRGQTGNTIY

clone size: -
V gene: TRBV2
J gene: TRBJ1-2
CDR3 protein: ASSERGTANYGYT

clone size: -
V gene: TRBV2
J gene: TRBJ2-1
CDR3 protein: ASSAGVQQF

clone size: -
V gene: TRBV10-2
J gene: TRBJ2-5
CDR3 protein: ASSVGLGGSTQY

clone size: -
V gene: TRBV7-8
J gene: TRBJ2-7
CDR3 protein: ASTLTGLVSEQY

clone size: -
V gene: TRBV28
J gene: TRBJ2-7
CDR3 protein: ASFSGSYSYEQY

clone size: -
V gene: TRBV11-2
J gene: TRBJ2-7
CDR3 protein: ASSLVIGPRYEQY

clone size: -
V gene: TRBV15
J gene: TRBJ2-5
CDR3 protein: ATSRGLLQETQY

clone size: -
V gene: TRBV7-9
J gene: TRBJ1-3
CDR3 protein: ASSLGQTTGNTIY

clone size: -
V gene: TRBV14
J gene: TRBJ2-1
CDR3 protein: ASSFSQGNPYNEQF

clone size: -
V gene: TRBV2
J gene: TRBJ2-7
CDR3 protein: ASTPGGAPNYEQY

clone size: few
V gene: TRBV27
J gene: TRBJ1-1
CDR3 protein: ASSLRQGYTEAF

clone size: once
V gene: TRBV30
J gene: TRBJ1-6
CDR3 protein: AWRGDRANSPLH

clone size: -
V gene: TRBV2
J gene: TRBJ2-1
CDR3 protein: ASSEEVANEQF

clone size: -
V gene: TRBV19
J gene: TRBJ1-2
CDR3 protein: ASSIDSAGSNYGYT

clone size: -
V gene: TRBV28
J gene: TRBJ1-1
CDR3 protein: ASSPAGGTNTEAF

clone size: -
V gene: TRBV9
J gene: TRBJ2-7
CDR3 protein: ASSSTGTGGLAYEQY

clone size: -
V gene: TRBV29-1
J gene: TRBJ2-5
CDR3 protein: SVAGNPAQETQY

clone size: -
V gene: TRBV9
J gene: TRBJ2-5
CDR3 protein: ASSVGRNGEQY

clone size: -
V gene: TRBV9
J gene: -
CDR3 protein: ASSVDGRTGVTGYEQY

clone size: -
V gene: TRBV27
J gene: TRBJ2-7
CDR3 protein: ASSHDRRGSPDEQY

clone size: -
V gene: TRBV10-3
J gene: TRBJ1-2
CDR3 protein: AISEPGYGYT

clone size: -
V gene: TRBV5-1
J gene: TRBJ2-6
CDR3 protein: ASSLQPSGANVLT

clone size: -
V gene: TRBV5-1
J gene: TRBJ1-2
CDR3 protein: ASSFDRAQYGYT

clone size: -
V gene: TRBV27
J gene: TRBJ1-1
CDR3 protein: ASSLGGTPNTEAF

clone size: -
V gene: TRBV7-2
J gene: TRBJ2-1
CDR3 protein: ASSLSDSPSEQF

clone size: -
V gene: TRBV19
J gene: TRBJ2-5
CDR3 protein: ASSIVGSGFEETQY

clone size: -
V gene: TRBV9
J gene: TRBJ2-1
CDR3 protein: ASSGTLGGSRGQF

clone size: -
V gene: TRBV6-5
J gene: TRBJ2-2
CDR3 protein: ASSYSRGGELF

clone size: -
V gene: TRBV18
J gene: TRBJ2-3
CDR3 protein: ASSPIDSSWGTQY

clone size: -
V gene: TRBV5-1
J gene: TRBJ2-1
CDR3 protein: ASSAGLAGGPRPKQF